This T cell receptor (beta chain) was retrieved from a study of glioma-infiltrating T cells. Amplification of TCR alpha and beta CDR3 regions from RNA used iRepertoire nested multiplex PCR. TCRdb reanalysed the multiplex PCR reads using MiXCR and keeps one entry per CDR3 protein. The data show 300,000 to 450,000 distinct CDR3 sequences, around 38% seen once. This clonotype was observed a handful of times. Germline CDR1 and CDR2: LGHNA and YSLEER. J was trimmed by 4 bases and V by 0 bases; bases with no gene match: 0. The CDR3 length is 14 residues. This clonotype originated in a human donor with low-grade glioma or glioblastoma, undergoing nonglioma brain surgery, or in good health (not recorded which). This chain connects TRBV4-3 to TRBJ1-3; TRBD1 matches at 7 bases. Input material: glioma tissue, nonneoplastic brain tissue, or PBMCs (not recorded which). CDR3 nucleotide sequence: TGCGCCAGCAGCCAAGAACAGGGGGGAAACACCATATATTTT. Translation: CASSQEQGGNTIYF.